This record concerns one TCR beta chain sequence. What it recognizes is unknown. CDR3 length: 12 amino acids. Trimming removed 3 bases from V and 6 bases from J, with 9 bases in between. Germline V gene sequence: CDR1 SGHTA, CDR2 FQGNSA. This entry is derived from a study of CD8 T cells in ankylosing spondylitis. Molecular-barcoded quantitative 5'-RACE produced these TCR beta libraries. TCRdb redid the calling of the 5' RACE reads with MiXCR, one entry per CDR3 protein. Of 200,000 to 250,000 distinct CDR3 sequences in the sample, more than 9% were seen once. General study points: Both synovial fluid and blood in reactive arthritis had previously been reported to carry some motif variants.

This clonotype was sampled from a male donor with ankylosing spondylitis or in good health (not recorded which). J is TRBJ2-7 and V is TRBV7-2; the D gene is possibly TRBD1 (7 bases). The sequenced sample consisted of blood, either unsorted or a sorted T cell fraction (not recorded which). CDR3 amino acids: CASSFQGGEQYF. The CDR3 bases are TGTGCCAGCAGCTTTCAGGGGGGCGAGCAGTACTTC.